The 21 T cell receptor beta chains below were found in one sample sequenced in a study of T cell changes during pregnancy in multiple sclerosis. TCRdb's copy holds only in-frame clones and misses some; the assay was immunoSEQ multiplex PCR. The sample yields fewer than 85,000 clones, 85% to 95% seen once. Sequencing used peripheral blood, obtained before pregnancy. These receptors originate from a female donor with multiple sclerosis, enrolled in a pregnancy study.

This clone was seen a handful of times. The CDR3 loop is CSVDAGTDTQYF. The DNA for the CDR3 is TGCAGCGTTGATGCAGGGACAGATACGCAGTATTTT. The chain couples TRBV29-1 to TRBJ2-3; D perhaps matches TRBD1 (5 bases). Germline-derived CDR1 and CDR2 are SQVTM and ANQGSEA. This CDR3 spans 12 amino acids. Trimming shortened V by 3 bases and J by 3 bases, and 7 bases separated the two germline ends.

This rearrangement joins TRBV30 to TRBJ2-1; 8 bases match TRBD1. The CDR3 runs to 16 residues. Per germline, CDR1 GTSNPN and CDR2 SVGIG (reference sequence). Trimming cost V 1 base and J 1 base; bases outside gene matches: 6. The chain's CDR3 is CAWSGTGKASYNEQFF. CDR3 in DNA: TGTGCCTGGAGTGGGACAGGGAAGGCGTCCTACAATGAGCAGTTCTTC.

The chain employs TRBV5-1 and TRBJ1-2; 12 nucleotides match TRBD1. The CDR3 is 17 amino acids. Germline V gives CDR1 SGHRS, CDR2 YFSETQ. Trimming at V came to 2 bases and at J to 0 bases, leaving 5 bases not matched to a gene. CDR3 sequence (DNA): TGCGCCAGCAGCTTTATGGGACAGGGGGCGGCTAACTATGGCTACACCTTC. It encodes CASSFMGQGAANYGYTF.

The chain uses TRBV13 and TRBJ2-3, with 10 bases identical to TRBD2. The germline V gene encodes CDR1 PRHDT and CDR2 FYEKMQ (reference sequence). The CDR3 extends over 15 amino acids. The junction had 2 bases not matched to a gene; V was cut back by 2 bases and J by 3 bases. CDR3 nucleotides: TGTGCCAGCAGCTTAACACTAGCGGGGACAGATACGCAGTATTTT. Translation gives CASSLTLAGTDTQYF.

The chain joins TRBV19 to TRBJ2-7; possible D gene TRBD1, 6 bases. CDR1 is LNHDA and CDR2 is SQIVND in the germline V gene (reference sequence). Trimming cost V 5 bases and J 0 bases, with 14 bases left between them. The CDR3 consists of 15 residues. CDR3 sequence reads: CASSPRQGSSYEQYF. The CDR3 nucleotides are TGTGCCAGTAGTCCCCGGCAGGGGTCCTCCTACGAGCAGTACTTC.

In its sample, this clone was seen once. The rearrangement uses TRBV30 and TRBJ1-4; a possible D gene is TRBD1 (5 bases). The germline CDR1 and CDR2 sequences are GTSNPN and SVGIG (reference sequence). The CDR3 extends over 15 amino acids. V was clipped by 1 base and J by 0 bases, with 9 bases between them. The CDR3 sequence is CAWSATGATNEKLFF. CDR3 DNA sequence: TGTGCCTGGAGTGCCACGGGGGCAACTAATGAAAAACTGTTTTTT.

The chain uses TRBV7-6 and TRBJ2-7, with D perhaps matching TRBD2 (6 bases). This CDR3 region has 15 residues. Germline-derived CDR1 and CDR2 are SGHVS and FNYEAQ. Trimming removed 5 bases from V and 0 bases from J, with 14 bases in between. The CDR3 DNA reads TGTGCCAGCAGCCCCTTCCTACTAGCCTCCTACGAGCAGTACTTC. Amino acids: CASSPFLLASYEQYF.

The chain employs TRBV5-4 and TRBJ2-1, with TRBD1 matching over 10 bases. V was clipped by 4 bases and J by 3 bases; unmatched bases: 4. The germline gives CDR1 SGHNT, CDR2 YYREEE (reference sequence). The CDR3 contains 15 residues. CDR3 region: CASSEGQGRYNEQFF. CDR3 sequence (DNA): TGTGCCAGCAGCGAGGGACAGGGGCGCTACAATGAGCAGTTCTTC.

The chain links TRBV28 to TRBJ2-1; perhaps TRBD2 as D (5 bases). Trimming removed 6 bases from V and 2 bases from J, with 14 bases in between. CDR1 and CDR2 (germline): MDHEN, SYDVKM. This CDR3 is built from 15 residues. For the CDR3, the DNA is TGTGCCAGCAGACCTCGGAGGATGACCTACAATGAGCAGTTCTTC. Its translation: CASRPRRMTYNEQFF.

The rearrangement links TRBV5-4 to TRBJ2-3, with TRBD2 matching over 8 bases. The CDR3 covers 18 residues. Germline CDR1 and CDR2: SGHNT and YYREEE (reference sequence). The V gene end was trimmed by 4 bases and the J gene end by 2 bases; junction bases not matched to a gene: 15. In DNA form, the CDR3 reads TGTGCCAGCAGCCTAACTAGCGGACGGGGCCTTAACACAGATACGCAGTATTTT. Translating gives CASSLTSGRGLNTDTQYF.

The V and J genes are TRBV27 and TRBJ1-1, with a tentative D call TRBD1 (5 bases). With 0 bases removed from V and 2 bases from J, the gap between germline ends came to 13 bases. CDR1 and CDR2 (germline): MNHEY, SMNVEV (reference sequence). The CDR3 covers 16 residues. The CDR3 sequence: CASSLSSRVRNTEAFF. The CDR3 DNA reads as TGTGCCAGCAGTTTATCGTCCAGGGTTAGAAACACTGAAGCTTTCTTT.

The gene calls are TRBV6-6 and TRBJ2-7; TRBD1 aligns across 9 bases. Losses at the gene ends were 6 bases for V and 5 bases for J; bases not matched to a gene: 11. Germline V lookup: CDR1 MNHNY, CDR2 SVGAGI (reference sequence). The CDR3 is 15 amino acids. DNA for the CDR3: TGTGCCAGCAGGCCTACCGGGACAGGGATCAACGAGCAGTACTTC. Translated: CASRPTGTGINEQYF.

The V and J genes are TRBV13 and TRBJ2-5, with TRBD2 matching over 11 bases. The germline V gene has CDR1 PRHDT and CDR2 FYEKMQ (reference sequence). The CDR3 has 16 residues. Losses at the gene ends were 7 bases for V and 0 bases for J; bases not matched to a gene: 7. CDR3: CASTELGLADQETQYF. The CDR3 region has the DNA TGTGCCAGCACCGAACTGGGACTAGCGGACCAAGAGACCCAGTACTTC.

This chain joins TRBV18 and TRBJ2-3; 10 bases are a match to TRBD1. Losses at the gene ends were 6 bases for V and 2 bases for J; bases not matched to a gene: 5. Germline V gives CDR1 KGHSH, CDR2 LQKENI. The CDR3 has 15 amino acids. The CDR3 here is CASSPGQGNTDTQYF. Written as DNA, the CDR3 is TGTGCCAGCTCCCCGGGACAGGGGAACACAGATACGCAGTATTTT.

This chain joins TRBV25-1 and TRBJ1-2; 7 bases align to TRBD1. Germline V gene data show CDR1 as MGHDK and CDR2 as SYGVNS. Germline trimming cut 8 bases from V and 1 base from J; bases unmatched to any gene: 10. There are 15 residues in the CDR3. The chain's CDR3 is CASSQGSGVNYGYTF. The CDR3 DNA is TGTGCCAGCTCACAGGGGAGCGGAGTTAACTATGGCTACACCTTC.

The V gene is TRBV19, the J gene TRBJ2-3; 10 nucleotides agree with TRBD2. The CDR3 loop spans 17 amino acids. J gave up 4 bases and V 6 bases, and 13 bases lay outside the gene matches. Germline CDR1 is LNHDA and CDR2 is SQIVND (reference sequence). CDR3 sequence (DNA): TGTGCCAGTAGACGAGCGGGAGGGCCTGGGATCCCAGATACGCAGTATTTT. Translation gives CASRRAGGPGIPDTQYF.

The gene calls are TRBV27 and TRBJ2-2; TRBD2 matches 11 bases. The ends lost 4 bases at V and 5 bases at J; junction bases unmatched: 9. This CDR3 region has 17 residues. Germline V gives CDR1 MNHEY, CDR2 SMNVEV (reference sequence). The CDR3 coding sequence is TGTGCCAGCAGTTCCATAGCGGGAGGGCTGGGTACCGGGGAGCTGTTTTTT. Amino acid sequence: CASSSIAGGLGTGELFF.

For this clone: Additional DNA sequences in this sample encode the identical CDR3. The chain joins TRBV25-1 to TRBJ1-5, with D possibly TRBD1 on 6 matching bases. Trimming pared 0 bases from V and 9 bases from J, leaving 21 bases between. Looked up from germline, CDR1 is MGHDK and CDR2 is SYGVNS. This CDR3 region has 17 residues. CDR3 bases: TGTGCCAGCAGTGAATACTTAGGCAGGGGTTACCTAAGGCCCCAGCATTTT. Its translation: CASSEYLGRGYLRPQHF.

The CDR3, as DNA: TGTGCCAGCAGGACATATAAATATGCAACTAATGAAAAACTGTTTTTT. Amino acids: CASRTYKYATNEKLFF. The chain recombines TRBV2 with TRBJ1-4; D gene unclear. CDR1 is SNHLY, CDR2 FYNNEI, per germline. This CDR3 has 16 residues. V lost 6 bases and J lost 0, with 14 bases in between.

The chain recombines TRBV6-5 with TRBJ1-1; 7 bases align to TRBD1. The germline V gene encodes CDR1 MNHEY and CDR2 SVGAGI. The CDR3 has 15 residues. The ends lost 6 bases at V and 1 base at J; junction bases unmatched: 8. CDR3 nucleotides: TGTGCCAGCAGACCCTCGACAGGGAGGAACACTGAAGCTTTCTTT. Translating gives CASRPSTGRNTEAFF.

The chain employs TRBV6-5 and TRBJ2-7, with D possibly matching TRBD2 (5 bases). V was cut by 8 bases and J by 0 bases, with 14 bases left in between. The CDR3 length is 14 residues. Germline V gives CDR1 MNHEY, CDR2 SVGAGI. CDR3 in DNA: TGTGCCAGCTCCGTGGAGCGGAACTCCTACGAGCAGTACTTC. This codes for CASSVERNSYEQYF.